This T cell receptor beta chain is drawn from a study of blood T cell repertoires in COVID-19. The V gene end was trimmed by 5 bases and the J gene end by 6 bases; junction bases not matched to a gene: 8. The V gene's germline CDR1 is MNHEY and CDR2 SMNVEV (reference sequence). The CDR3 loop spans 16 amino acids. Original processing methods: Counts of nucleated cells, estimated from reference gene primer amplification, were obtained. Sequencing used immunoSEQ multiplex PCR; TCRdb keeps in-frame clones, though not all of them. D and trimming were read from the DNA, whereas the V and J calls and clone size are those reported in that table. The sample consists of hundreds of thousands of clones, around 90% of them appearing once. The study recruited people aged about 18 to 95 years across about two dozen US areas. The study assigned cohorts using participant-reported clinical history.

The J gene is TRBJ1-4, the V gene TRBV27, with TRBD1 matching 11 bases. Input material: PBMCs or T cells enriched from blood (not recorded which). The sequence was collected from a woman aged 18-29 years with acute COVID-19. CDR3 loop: CASSGGTGGLYEKLFF. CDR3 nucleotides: TGTGCCAGCAGTGGGGGGACAGGGGGTTTATATGAAAAACTGTTTTTT. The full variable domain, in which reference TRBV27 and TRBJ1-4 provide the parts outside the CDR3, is EAQVTQNPRYLITVTGKKLTVTCSQNMNHEYMSWYRQDPGLGLRQIYYSMNVEVTDKGDVPEGYKVSRKEKRNFPLILESPSPNQTSLYFCASSGGTGGLYEKLFFGSGTQLSVL.